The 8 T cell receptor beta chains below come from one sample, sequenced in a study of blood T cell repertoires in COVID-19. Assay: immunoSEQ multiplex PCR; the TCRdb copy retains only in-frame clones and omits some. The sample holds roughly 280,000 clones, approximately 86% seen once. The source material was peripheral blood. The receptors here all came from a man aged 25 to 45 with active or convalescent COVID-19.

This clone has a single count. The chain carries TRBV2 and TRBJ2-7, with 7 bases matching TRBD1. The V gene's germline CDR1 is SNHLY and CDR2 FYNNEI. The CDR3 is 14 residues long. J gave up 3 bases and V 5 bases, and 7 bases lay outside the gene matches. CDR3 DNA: TGTGCCAGCAGTTCGACAGGGAAGGGCTACGAGCAGTACTTC. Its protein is CASSSTGKGYEQYF. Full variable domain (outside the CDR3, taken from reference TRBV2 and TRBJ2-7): EPEVTQTPSHQVTQMGQEVILRCVPISNHLYFYWYRQILGQKVEFLVSFYNNEISEKSEIFDDQFSVERPDGSNFTLKIRSTKLEDSAMYFCASSSTGKGYEQYFGPGTRLTVT.

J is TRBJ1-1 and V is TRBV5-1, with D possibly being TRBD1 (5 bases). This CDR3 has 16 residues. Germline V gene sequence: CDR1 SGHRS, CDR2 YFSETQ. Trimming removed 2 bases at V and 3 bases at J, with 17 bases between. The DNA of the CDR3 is TGCGCCAGCAGCTTTATAAGAGGAGGAGGGGACACTGAAGCTTTCTTT. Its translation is CASSFIRGGGDTEAFF.

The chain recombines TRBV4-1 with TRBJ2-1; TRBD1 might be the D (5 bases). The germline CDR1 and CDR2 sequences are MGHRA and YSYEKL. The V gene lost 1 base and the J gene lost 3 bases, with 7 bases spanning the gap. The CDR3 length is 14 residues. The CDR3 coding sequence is TGCGCCAGCAGCCAAGGCGACAGCTACAATGAGCAGTTCTTC. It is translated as CASSQGDSYNEQFF.

In DNA form, the CDR3 reads TGTGCCAGCTCACCAGCTGCGGGGGACCTCAACACCGGGGAGCTGTTTTTT. This gives the protein CASSPAAGDLNTGELFF. This chain links TRBV18 with TRBJ2-2; 7 nucleotides match TRBD2. Germline trimming cut 2 bases from V and 2 bases from J; bases unmatched to any gene: 8. CDR1 and CDR2 (germline): KGHSH, LQKENI. This CDR3 is 17 amino acids long.

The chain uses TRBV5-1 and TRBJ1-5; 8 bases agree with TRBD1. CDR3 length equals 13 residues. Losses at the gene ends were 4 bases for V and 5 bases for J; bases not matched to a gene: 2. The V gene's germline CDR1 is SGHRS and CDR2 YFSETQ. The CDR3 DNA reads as TGCGCCAGCAGCCAGGGGGCCGATCAGCCCCAGCATTTT. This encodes CASSQGADQPQHF.

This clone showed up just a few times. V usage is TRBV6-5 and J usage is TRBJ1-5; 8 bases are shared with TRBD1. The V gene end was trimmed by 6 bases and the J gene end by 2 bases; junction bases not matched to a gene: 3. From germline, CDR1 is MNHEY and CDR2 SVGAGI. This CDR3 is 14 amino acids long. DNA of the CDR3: TGTGCCAGCAGAAAGGGACAGGGCAATCAGCCCCAGCATTTT. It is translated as CASRKGQGNQPQHF.

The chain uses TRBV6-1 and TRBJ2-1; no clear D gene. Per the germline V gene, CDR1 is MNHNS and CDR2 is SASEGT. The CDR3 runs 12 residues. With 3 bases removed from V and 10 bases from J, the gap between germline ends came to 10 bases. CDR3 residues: CASSDRLMEQFF. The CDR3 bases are TGTGCCAGCAGTGACAGGCTGATGGAGCAGTTCTTC.

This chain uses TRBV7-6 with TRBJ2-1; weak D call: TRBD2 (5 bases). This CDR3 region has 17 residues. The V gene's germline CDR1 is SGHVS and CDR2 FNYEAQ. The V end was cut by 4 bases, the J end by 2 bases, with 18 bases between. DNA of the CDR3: TGTGCCAGCAGCTCGGCTCGTTGGGGAGAGACCTACAATGAGCAGTTCTTC. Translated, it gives CASSSARWGETYNEQFF.